Described below is a single T cell receptor beta chain sequence and its context. This record belongs to a study of tumor T cells in aggressive B-cell lymphoma. TCRdb's table, derived via immunoSEQ multiplex PCR, lists solely in-frame clones and lacks some. The sample comprises 9,500 to 10,000 clones, 65% to 90% of which are singletons, and about 4.3% rests with the top ten. The sample taken for sequencing was tumor tissue. This clonotype was sampled from an adult with diffuse large B cell lymphoma.

Here the CDR3 reads CASSPTGLAGVSNEQFF. CDR3 nucleotides: TGTGCCAGCAGCCCCACGGGACTAGCGGGAGTTTCGAATGAGCAGTTCTTC. The chain carries TRBV11-2 and TRBJ2-1, with 14 nucleotides matching TRBD2. Germline loops: CDR1 SGHAT, CDR2 FQNNGV. The CDR3 has 17 residues. V shed 5 bases, J shed 7 bases, and the junction held 10 bases outside the gene matches.